A selection of T cell receptor beta chains follows, all from one sample in a study of blood T cell repertoires in COVID-19. The assay was immunoSEQ multiplex PCR, and TCRdb's table has in-frame clones only and misses some. The sample includes 25,000 to 30,000 clones, 70% to 90% of them seen just once. The sequenced sample was peripheral blood. The receptors originated from a human donor in a cohort sampled during active COVID-19. The CDR3 runs from the conserved cysteine through the conserved F or W. D genes are given only for firm matches. Clone sizes are given selectively: once, few, many, or a class where the clone is expanded.

d_call: .; j_call: TRBJ1-5; clone_size: once; v_call: TRBV5-1; cdr3_nt: TGCGCCAGCAGCCCCGGGGGTGATAGCAATCAGCCCCAGCATTTT; cdr3_aa: CASSPGGDSNQPQHF
d_call: .; j_call: TRBJ2-1; clone_size: once; v_call: TRBV29-1; cdr3_nt: TGCAGCGTTGCCGGGGGACAGCTTGATCGTTTCTCCTACAATGAGCAGTTCTTC; cdr3_aa: CSVAGGQLDRFSYNEQFF
d_call: TRBD2; j_call: TRBJ2-2; clone_size: .; v_call: TRBV9; cdr3_nt: TGTGCCAGCAGCGCCACGACTAGCGGCAACACCGGGGAGCTGTTTTTT; cdr3_aa: CASSATTSGNTGELFF
d_call: .; j_call: TRBJ2-5; clone_size: .; v_call: TRBV30; cdr3_nt: TGTGCCTGGAGTGTACTGGAGACCCAGTACTTC; cdr3_aa: CAWSVLETQYF
d_call: TRBD1; j_call: TRBJ1-1; clone_size: .; v_call: TRBV5-4; cdr3_nt: TGTGCCAGCAGCGCGTGGGACAGGCCGATGAACACTGAAGCTTTCTTT; cdr3_aa: CASSAWDRPMNTEAFF
d_call: .; j_call: TRBJ2-7; clone_size: .; v_call: TRBV6-6; cdr3_nt: TGTGCCAGCAGTTACTCGGCGGCGGGTGAGCAGTACTTC; cdr3_aa: CASSYSAAGEQYF
d_call: .; j_call: TRBJ2-5; clone_size: .; v_call: TRBV11-3; cdr3_nt: TGTGCCAGCAGCTCCGTGGGGCAGACCCAGTACTTC; cdr3_aa: CASSSVGQTQYF
d_call: .; j_call: TRBJ2-2; clone_size: .; v_call: TRBV28; cdr3_nt: TGTGCCAGCAGCCCGGGGGCCGGGGGGCCGAACACCGGGGAGCTGTTTTTT; cdr3_aa: CASSPGAGGPNTGELFF
d_call: TRBD1; j_call: TRBJ2-7; clone_size: once; v_call: TRBV12-5; cdr3_nt: TGTGCTAGTGGTCCCCGGGACAGGGGAAGGTTCGAGCAGTACTTC; cdr3_aa: CASGPRDRGRFEQYF
d_call: TRBD2; j_call: TRBJ2-2; clone_size: .; v_call: TRBV7-8; cdr3_nt: TGTGCCAGCAGCGACAGACTAGCGGGGGGGCCCTTTCGGGACACCGGGGAGCTGTTTTTT; cdr3_aa: CASSDRLAGGPFRDTGELFF
d_call: .; j_call: TRBJ1-2; clone_size: .; v_call: TRBV28; cdr3_nt: TGTGCCAGCAGCCCACGGGGGTATAACTATGGCTACACCTTC; cdr3_aa: CASSPRGYNYGYTF
d_call: .; j_call: TRBJ1-5; clone_size: few; v_call: TRBV5-1; cdr3_nt: TGCGCCAGCAGCTTGTCACAGGGTGATCAGCCCCAGCATTTT; cdr3_aa: CASSLSQGDQPQHF
d_call: TRBD1; j_call: TRBJ1-4; clone_size: .; v_call: TRBV19; cdr3_nt: TGTGCCACCAGTAGGACAGGGGTCCTAAATCTGTTTTTT; cdr3_aa: CATSRTGVLNLFF
d_call: TRBD2; j_call: TRBJ2-2; clone_size: .; v_call: TRBV7-2; cdr3_nt: TGTGCCAGCAGCTTGAGCGGGGGGGCCCCCGGGGAGCTGTTTTTT; cdr3_aa: CASSLSGGAPGELFF
d_call: .; j_call: TRBJ1-1; clone_size: .; v_call: TRBV3-1/TRBV3-2; cdr3_nt: TGTGCCAGCAGCCAAGCGTTGACCGCTGCTAGCGCTGAAGCTTTCTTT; cdr3_aa: CASSQALTAASAEAFF
d_call: TRBD1; j_call: TRBJ2-5; clone_size: once; v_call: TRBV7-9; cdr3_nt: TGTGCCAGCAGATCAGGGGGCGCGCAAAAAGAGACCCAGTACTTC; cdr3_aa: CASRSGGAQKETQYF
d_call: .; j_call: TRBJ1-6; clone_size: .; v_call: TRBV3-1/TRBV3-2; cdr3_nt: TGTGCCAGCAGCCAAGGGGCAGTCTCTAATTCACCCCTCCACTTT; cdr3_aa: CASSQGAVSNSPLHF
d_call: TRBD1; j_call: TRBJ2-1; clone_size: .; v_call: TRBV14; cdr3_nt: TGTGCCAGCAGCCCCGACAGGGGGAATGAGCAGTTCTTC; cdr3_aa: CASSPDRGNEQFF
d_call: TRBD1; j_call: TRBJ1-5; clone_size: .; v_call: TRBV6-5; cdr3_nt: TGTGCCAGCAGCGTATTCGGACAGGATGGTCAGCCCCAGCATTTT; cdr3_aa: CASSVFGQDGQPQHF
d_call: .; j_call: TRBJ2-2; clone_size: once; v_call: TRBV7-8; cdr3_nt: TGTGCCAGCAGCTTACGTGGCGGTACGAACACCGGGGAGCTGTTTTTT; cdr3_aa: CASSLRGGTNTGELFF
d_call: .; j_call: TRBJ1-1; clone_size: .; v_call: TRBV4-3; cdr3_nt: TGCGCCAGCAGCCAAGAAGTCAGAGGGAACACTGAAGCTTTCTTT; cdr3_aa: CASSQEVRGNTEAFF
d_call: TRBD1; j_call: TRBJ2-7; clone_size: .; v_call: TRBV4-3; cdr3_nt: TGCGCCAGCAGCCAAGAAACAGGGGGCTACGAGCAGTACTTC; cdr3_aa: CASSQETGGYEQYF
d_call: TRBD2; j_call: TRBJ2-7; clone_size: once; v_call: TRBV5-1; cdr3_nt: TGCGCCAGCAGCGCGGGACTAGCGGCTTACGAGCAGTACTTC; cdr3_aa: CASSAGLAAYEQYF
d_call: .; j_call: TRBJ2-1; clone_size: .; v_call: TRBV5-6; cdr3_nt: TGTGCCAGCAGCTTGAACCTTCAGGGTGGTAATGAGCAGTTCTTC; cdr3_aa: CASSLNLQGGNEQFF
d_call: .; j_call: TRBJ1-2; clone_size: few; v_call: TRBV28; cdr3_nt: TGTGCCAGCAGCCCGCCTTTCTCCCTCAGGGCGGAGGGCTACACCTTC; cdr3_aa: CASSPPFSLRAEGYTF
d_call: TRBD1; j_call: TRBJ1-2; clone_size: .; v_call: TRBV29-1; cdr3_nt: TGCAGCGTCCGCGGGACAGGGGTCGTTGGCTACACCTTC; cdr3_aa: CSVRGTGVVGYTF
d_call: .; j_call: TRBJ1-3; clone_size: once; v_call: TRBV3-1/TRBV3-2; cdr3_nt: TGTGCCAGCAGCCAAGAATTTCTTTACTCTGGAAACACCATATATTTT; cdr3_aa: CASSQEFLYSGNTIYF